This TCR beta chain comes out of a study of T cell repertoires in cytomegalovirus infection. Study as a whole: A matching HLA type, together with CMV infection, was signaled by public TCR beta signatures. Study-level points and caveats: Identification of carriers of CMV plus the relevant HLA was performed using cumulative public TCR beta family frequency. Clonotype analysis showed dominance of the ex vivo response by HLA-C-restricted CMV-specific TCR beta clonotypes.

One entry per CDR3 protein results from TCRdb running MiXCR on the reads. The table lists roughly 120,000 distinct CDR3 sequences, about 32% of them singletons. CDR1 MNHEY and CDR2 SVGEGT come from the germline V gene. Between the trimmed V and J ends, which lost 4 bases and 7 bases, there was a span of 13 bases. This CDR3 is 13 amino acids long. This clonotype has a handful of counts. Its antigen is unidentified. This chain uses TRBV6-2 or TRBV6-3 with TRBJ1-1; D may be TRBD1 (6 bases). The source is a human donor in good health (CMV status not recorded). Some clones in this sample may be carry-over from other donors' samples. Sample: CD8+ T cells from cultured PBMCs, taken from culture after CMV antigen stimulation. The CDR3: CASSLGGGNEAFF. CDR3 in DNA: TGTGCCAGCAGTTTGGGAGGGGGGAATGAAGCTTTCTTT.